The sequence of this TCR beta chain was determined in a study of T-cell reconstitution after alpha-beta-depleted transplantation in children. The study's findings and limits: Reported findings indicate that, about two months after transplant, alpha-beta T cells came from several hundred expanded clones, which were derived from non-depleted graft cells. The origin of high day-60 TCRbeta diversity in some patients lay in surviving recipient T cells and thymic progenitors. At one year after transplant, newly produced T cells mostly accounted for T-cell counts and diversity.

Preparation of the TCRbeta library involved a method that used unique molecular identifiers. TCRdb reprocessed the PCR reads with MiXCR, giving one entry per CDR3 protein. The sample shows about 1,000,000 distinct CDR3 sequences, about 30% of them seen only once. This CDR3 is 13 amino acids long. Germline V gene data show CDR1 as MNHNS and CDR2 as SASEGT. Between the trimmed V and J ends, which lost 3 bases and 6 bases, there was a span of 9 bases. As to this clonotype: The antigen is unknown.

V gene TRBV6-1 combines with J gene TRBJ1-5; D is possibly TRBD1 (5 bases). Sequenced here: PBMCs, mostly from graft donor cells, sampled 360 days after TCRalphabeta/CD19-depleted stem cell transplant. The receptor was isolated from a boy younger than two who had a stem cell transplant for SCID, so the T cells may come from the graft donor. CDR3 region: CASSDWGGQPQHF. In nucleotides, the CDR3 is TGTGCCAGCAGTGATTGGGGCGGTCAGCCCCAGCATTTT.